This T cell receptor (beta chain) comes out of a study of CD8 T cells in ankylosing spondylitis. Generation of TCR beta libraries employed quantitative 5'-RACE incorporating molecular barcodes. TCRdb recomputed calls from the 5' RACE reads with MiXCR, one row per CDR3 protein. Found here are 100,000 or so distinct CDR3 sequences, roughly 9% of them singletons; the top ten hold around 30%. Germline V gene data show CDR1 as SEHNR and CDR2 as FQNEAQ (reference sequence). Trimming took 5 bases from V and 7 from J, leaving 14 bases between them. The CDR3 runs 13 residues. This clonotype appeared a few times. Its antigen is not known. Study-wide points: Within ankylosing spondylitis blood, a TCR beta motif made up of roughly eight highly homologous variants appeared to be characteristic. Some motif variants were previously reported in reactive arthritis synovial fluid and blood. Within matched ankylosing spondylitis synovial fluid, disease-linked clones were reportedly significantly enriched.

This receptor was obtained from a male donor with ankylosing spondylitis. This chain connects TRBV7-9 to TRBJ1-2; D ambiguous. Sequenced material: blood, either unsorted or a sorted T cell fraction (not recorded which). CDR3 nucleotides: TGTGCCAGCAGCCCCGGGGAGCGCGCTGGCTACACCTTC. Its translation: CASSPGERAGYTF.